The subject of this entry is one T cell receptor (beta chain). The data originate from a study of blood T cell repertoires in COVID-19. On the study more broadly: Nucleic acid was either cDNA or gDNA, and it came from T cells, B-cell-depleted T cells, or PBMCs.

Cohort assignment relied on participant-reported clinical history. Profiling relied on immunoSEQ multiplex PCR, and the TCRdb table lists in-frame clones only, not all of them. The table shows approximately 180,000 clones, with roughly 89% occurring only once. The length of the CDR3 is 16 residues. Unmatched junction bases numbered 9, after V lost 5 bases and J lost 2 bases. The V gene's germline CDR1 is SGHNT and CDR2 YENEEA. The origin of this receptor is a woman aged 40 to 49 with acute COVID-19. The V gene is TRBV11-3, the J gene TRBJ2-3, with 8 positions matching TRBD2. The material sequenced was PBMCs or T cells enriched from blood (not recorded which). This CDR3 reads CASSPLSGGATDTQYF. The CDR3 DNA reads TGTGCCAGCAGCCCCCTCAGCGGGGGAGCCACAGATACGCAGTATTTT.